The 30 T cell receptor beta chains in this list originate from one sample, sequenced in a study of control samples from healthy donors and cancer patients. Profiled with immunoSEQ multiplex PCR; TCRdb holds only in-frame clones, not every one. The sample lists just over 150,000 clones; about 93% were seen once. The material sequenced was blood. The receptors originated from a man aged 50 to 59 in good health.

The rearrangement joins TRBV28 to TRBJ2-5; tentative D call: TRBD2 (5 bases). The CDR3 runs 14 residues. Germline CDR1 reads MDHEN; CDR2 reads SYDVKM. V was shortened by 6 bases and J by 4 bases, with 15 bases between the two germline ends. CDR3 sequence (DNA): TGTGCCAGCAGCCCTAGGCTAGGAGGAGAGACCCAGTACTTC. It translates to CASSPRLGGETQYF. Together with reference TRBV28 and TRBJ2-5, the CDR3 gives the full variable domain: DVKVTQSSRYLVKRTGEKVFLECVQDMDHENMFWYRQDPGLGLRLIYFSYDVKMKEKGDIPEGYSVSREKKERFSLILESASTNQTSMYLCASSPRLGGETQYFGPGTRLLVL.

V and J are TRBV5-6 and TRBJ1-2; TRBD1 is a possible D gene (5 bases). Germline assignment: CDR1 SGHDT and CDR2 YYEEEE. Trimming removed 1 base at V and 4 bases at J, with 11 bases between. The CDR3 has 14 residues. CDR3 nucleotides: TGTGCCAGCAGCTTGACAGGAGCAACCTATGGCTACACCTTC. This encodes CASSLTGATYGYTF.

The chain carries TRBV30 and TRBJ1-2; no clear D. Germline V CDR1 and CDR2: GTSNPN, SVGIG (reference sequence). This CDR3 is built from 15 residues. Trimming took off 2 bases at V and 5 bases at J, with 18 bases between the two ends. The CDR3 protein is CAWSIRAPREYGYTF. The CDR3 DNA reads as TGTGCCTGGAGTATTCGAGCCCCGCGGGAATATGGCTACACCTTC.

As DNA, the CDR3 is TGTGCCAGCAGCGGACTAGCGGGAGGCACAGATACGCAGTATTTT. This encodes CASSGLAGGTDTQYF. The gene calls are TRBV3-1 (or the pseudogene TRBV3-2) and TRBJ2-3, with TRBD2 matching 13 bases. V gave up 5 bases and J gave up 1 base; unmatched junction bases: 0. Germline lookup yields CDR1 LGHDT and CDR2 YNNKEL (reference sequence). There are 15 residues in the CDR3.

The rearrangement links TRBV27 to TRBJ2-7; D is uncertain. This CDR3 spans 14 amino acids. Between the trimmed V and J ends, which lost 3 bases and 2 bases, there was a span of 11 bases. CDR1 is MNHEY and CDR2 is SMNVEV in the germline V gene (reference sequence). The CDR3 is CASSFVARAYEQYF. The CDR3, as DNA: TGTGCCAGCAGTTTTGTCGCTCGAGCCTACGAGCAGTACTTC.

The chain joins TRBV29-1 to TRBJ1-1; D gene unclear. Germline assignment: CDR1 SQVTM and CDR2 ANQGSEA. This CDR3 is built from 12 residues. Trimming removed 1 base from V and 4 bases from J, with 7 bases in between. The CDR3 nucleotides are TGCAGCGTTGAAGGGTCGGGCACTGAAGCTTTCTTT. As protein: CSVEGSGTEAFF. Full variable domain (remainder filled in from reference TRBV29-1 and TRBJ1-1): SAVISQKPSRDICQRGTSLTIQCQVDSQVTMMFWYRQQPGQSLTLIATANQGSEATYESGFVIDKFPISRPNLTFSTLTVSNMSPEDSSIYLCSVEGSGTEAFFGQGTRLTVV.

The chain is built from TRBV5-6 and TRBJ2-3; D remains unclear. Germline CDR1 SGHDT, CDR2 YYEEEE. Trimming stripped 2 bases from V and 0 bases from J, with 7 bases between. The CDR3 runs 14 residues. The CDR3 protein is CASSFLTSTDTQYF. For the CDR3, the DNA is TGTGCCAGCAGCTTTTTGACTAGCACAGATACGCAGTATTTT.

The rearrangement uses TRBV27 and TRBJ1-1; 7 bases fit TRBD1. The ends lost 5 bases at V and 7 bases at J; junction bases unmatched: 13. Germline V lookup: CDR1 MNHEY, CDR2 SMNVEV (reference sequence). This CDR3 region has 15 residues. The CDR3 nucleotides are TGTGCCAGCAGTCAAGGACAGGCCCGAGGCCATGAAGCTTTCTTT. Residues: CASSQGQARGHEAFF.

A remark on this clone: This same CDR3 is encoded by further DNA sequences in the sample. The J gene is TRBJ1-1, the V gene TRBV12-3 or TRBV12-4; D call uncertain. Trimming left V 5 bases short and J 8 bases short, with 12 bases between. The CDR3 sequence is 12 residues long. This CDR3 reads CASSPGLNEAFF. As DNA, the CDR3 is TGTGCCAGCAGTCCTGGACTGAACGAAGCTTTCTTT.

The chain links TRBV28 to TRBJ2-2, with a weak D call TRBD1 (6 bases). Deletions cut 5 bases from V and 4 bases from J, with 17 bases between. Germline V gene sequence: CDR1 MDHEN, CDR2 SYDVKM. The CDR3 totals 16 residues. CDR3 sequence reads: CASSPPNGQSTGELFF. The CDR3 coding sequence is TGTGCCAGCAGTCCTCCGAACGGACAGAGCACCGGGGAGCTGTTTTTT.

V is TRBV12-3 or TRBV12-4 and J is TRBJ2-1, with D unresolved. The CDR3 has 13 amino acids. Between the trimmed V and J ends, which lost 2 bases and 4 bases, there was a span of 6 bases. The CDR3 loop reads CASSLSGYNEQFF. CDR3 bases: TGTGCCAGCAGTTTATCGGGTTACAATGAGCAGTTCTTC.

The chain is built from TRBV7-9 and TRBJ1-1; 8 nucleotides align to TRBD1. The J segment lost 0 bases and the V segment lost 4 bases, leaving 7 bases of the junction unmatched. The CDR3 sequence is 16 residues long. CDR1 and CDR2 from the germline V gene are SEHNR and FQNEAQ (reference sequence). This CDR3 is CASSSSGGGLNTEAFF. DNA of the CDR3: TGTGCCAGCAGCTCATCAGGGGGCGGGTTGAACACTGAAGCTTTCTTT.

The chain carries TRBV6-2 or TRBV6-3 and TRBJ2-7; unclear D gene. This CDR3 has 12 residues. The germline V gene has CDR1 MNHEY and CDR2 SVGEGT. Trimming removed 0 bases at V and 4 bases at J, with 4 bases between. CDR3 nucleotides: TGTGCCAGCAGTTACTCGAAATACGAGCAGTACTTC. The encoded protein is CASSYSKYEQYF.

The rearrangement uses TRBV2 and TRBJ1-5; unclear D gene. V was trimmed by 4 bases and J by 0 bases, leaving 10 bases between them. Germline values: CDR1 SNHLY, CDR2 FYNNEI. The CDR3 totals 15 residues. The CDR3 loop is CASSVVGNSNQPQHF. CDR3 nucleotide sequence: TGTGCCAGCAGTGTAGTAGGGAATAGCAATCAGCCCCAGCATTTT.

The V gene is TRBV5-1, the J gene TRBJ2-5, with 8 bases matching TRBD2. The CDR3 spans 14 residues. With 5 bases clipped from V and 5 bases from J, the junction kept 8 bases outside the gene matches. Germline assignment: CDR1 SGHRS and CDR2 YFSETQ. The CDR3, as DNA: TGCGCCAGCAGTACTCGGGAGGGCCGGGAGACCCAGTACTTC. Its protein is CASSTREGRETQYF.

V and J are TRBV19 and TRBJ2-1, with 9 positions matching TRBD2. The CDR3 totals 14 residues. From germline, CDR1 is LNHDA and CDR2 SQIVND (reference sequence). With 9 bases clipped from V and 2 bases from J, the junction kept 5 bases outside the gene matches. This CDR3 is CASNSGSPYNEQFF. For the CDR3, the DNA is TGTGCCAGCAATAGCGGGAGTCCCTACAATGAGCAGTTCTTC. Based on the CDR3 plus reference TRBV19 and TRBJ2-1, the full variable domain is DGGITQSPKYLFRKEGQNVTLSCEQNLNHDAMYWYRQDPGQGLRLIYYSQIVNDFQKGDIAEGYSVSREKKESFPLTVTSAQKNPTAFYLCASNSGSPYNEQFFGPGTRLTVL.

This chain uses TRBV25-1 with TRBJ2-3; TRBD2 agrees at 8 bases. The CDR3 runs 17 residues. Germline trimming cut 1 base from V and 5 bases from J; bases unmatched to any gene: 11. Germline V CDR1 and CDR2: MGHDK, SYGVNS. Here the CDR3 reads CASSESARLASRDTQYF. The CDR3 DNA sequence: TGTGCCAGCAGTGAATCAGCTCGACTAGCGAGCCGAGATACGCAGTATTTT.

V and J are TRBV19 and TRBJ1-2, with D possibly being TRBD1 (6 bases). Germline V CDR1 and CDR2: LNHDA, SQIVND (reference sequence). The length of the CDR3 is 14 residues. The germline V and J ends were trimmed by 8 bases and 2 bases, with 15 bases remaining between them. The CDR3 is CASGSRGFNYGYTF. The DNA for the CDR3 is TGTGCCAGTGGGTCCAGGGGATTCAACTATGGCTACACCTTC. The complete variable domain, with remaining parts taken from reference TRBV19 and TRBJ1-2, reads DGGITQSPKYLFRKEGQNVTLSCEQNLNHDAMYWYRQDPGQGLRLIYYSQIVNDFQKGDIAEGYSVSREKKESFPLTVTSAQKNPTAFYLCASGSRGFNYGYTFGSGTRLTVV.

This clone occurred a few times. This chain uses TRBV15 with TRBJ2-7; D remains ambiguous. Trimming left V 5 bases short and J 3 bases short, with 11 bases between. The CDR3 is 13 amino acids. Germline-derived CDR1 and CDR2 are LNHNV and YYDKDF (reference sequence). CDR3 loop: CATSLVQSYEQYF. The CDR3 DNA reads as TGTGCCACCAGCCTGGTACAGAGCTACGAGCAGTACTTC.

The chain carries TRBV9 and TRBJ2-3, with 8 bases lining up with TRBD1. CDR1 and CDR2 from the germline V gene are SGDLS and YYNGEE. The CDR3 runs to 17 residues. Trimming at V came to 3 bases and at J to 2 bases, leaving 11 bases not matched to a gene. The CDR3 bases are TGTGCCAGCAGCGCGGCCAGACAGGGGAGGCCCACAGATACGCAGTATTTT. Protein: CASSAARQGRPTDTQYF. Together with reference TRBV9 and TRBJ2-3, the CDR3 gives the full variable domain: DSGVTQTPKHLITATGQRVTLRCSPRSGDLSVYWYQQSLDQGLQFLIQYYNGEERAKGNILERFSAQQFPDLHSELNLSSLELGDSALYFCASSAARQGRPTDTQYFGPGTRLTVL.

The rearrangement links TRBV7-6 to TRBJ1-2, with D possibly TRBD1 on 5 matching bases. Germline V gene lookup returns CDR1 SGHVS and CDR2 FNYEAQ. The CDR3 length is 16 residues. V gave up 1 base and J gave up 4 bases, with 16 bases separating them. Here the CDR3 DNA reads TGTGCCAGCAGCTTAGTGGAGAGACAGCTCATCTATGGCTACACCTTC. It is translated as CASSLVERQLIYGYTF. Complete variable domain (other parts from reference TRBV7-6 and TRBJ1-2): GAGVSQSPRYKVTKRGQDVALRCDPISGHVSLYWYRQALGQGPEFLTYFNYEAQQDKSGLPNDRFSAERPEGSISTLTIQRTEQRDSAMYRCASSLVERQLIYGYTFGSGTRLTVV.

The chain recombines TRBV9 with TRBJ2-7; possibly TRBD1 for D (6 bases). This CDR3 spans 13 amino acids. Germline assignment: CDR1 SGDLS and CDR2 YYNGEE. The V and J ends lost 4 bases and 3 bases respectively, with 11 bases between them. CDR3 sequence: CASSSGQFYEQYF. CDR3 sequence (DNA): TGTGCCAGCAGCTCGGGACAATTCTACGAGCAGTACTTC. Combining the CDR3 with reference TRBV9 and TRBJ2-7 gives the whole variable domain DSGVTQTPKHLITATGQRVTLRCSPRSGDLSVYWYQQSLDQGLQFLIQYYNGEERAKGNILERFSAQQFPDLHSELNLSSLELGDSALYFCASSSGQFYEQYFGPGTRLTVT.

This chain connects TRBV3-1 (or the pseudogene TRBV3-2) to TRBJ2-5; no definite D call. The CDR3 runs 14 residues. V dropped 4 bases and J dropped 1 base, with 10 bases sitting between them. Germline assignment: CDR1 LGHDT and CDR2 YNNKEL (reference sequence). CDR3 bases: TGTGCCAGCAGCCTGGAAGGCCTCCAAGAGACCCAGTACTTC. It specifies CASSLEGLQETQYF.

As DNA, the CDR3 is TGTGCCAGCAGAAACAGGGGGCGCCTAGGGCAAGAGACCCAGTACTTC. Encoded protein: CASRNRGRLGQETQYF. The chain has TRBV27 and TRBJ2-5; 9 bases match TRBD1. The CDR3 contains 16 residues. Germline lookup yields CDR1 MNHEY and CDR2 SMNVEV (reference sequence). V was pared by 6 bases and J by 2 bases, with 10 bases of the junction left unmatched.

The chain has TRBV19 and TRBJ2-3; D possibly uses TRBD1 or TRBD2 (5 bases each). Germline V gene lookup returns CDR1 LNHDA and CDR2 SQIVND (reference sequence). CDR3 size: 16 residues. The V gene lost 6 bases and the J gene lost 1 base, with 17 bases spanning the gap. DNA for the CDR3: TGTGCCAGTAGCGCCCGTGGGGGAGTGGGCACAGATACGCAGTATTTT. This sequence encodes CASSARGGVGTDTQYF.

The V call is TRBV7-9, the J call TRBJ1-1; 8 nucleotides line up with TRBD1. V lost 5 bases to trimming and J lost 2 bases; unmatched junction nucleotides: 7. Germline V gene data show CDR1 as SEHNR and CDR2 as FQNEAQ (reference sequence). The CDR3 is made up of 15 amino acids. The CDR3 region has the DNA TGTGCCAGCAGCCCCCAGGGGGCTTTAAACACTGAAGCTTTCTTT. This encodes CASSPQGALNTEAFF.

The chain carries TRBV28 and TRBJ2-4; perhaps TRBD2 as D (5 bases). This CDR3 region has 15 residues. With 3 bases removed from V and 0 bases from J, the gap between germline ends came to 9 bases. CDR1 MDHEN and CDR2 SYDVKM come from the germline V gene. The CDR3 spells CASSFSATAKNIQYF. In DNA, the CDR3 is TGTGCCAGCAGTTTTAGCGCGACAGCCAAAAACATTCAGTACTTC.

V is TRBV15 and J is TRBJ2-5, with 8 bases lining up with TRBD2. The CDR3 spans 14 residues. Germline-derived CDR1 and CDR2 are LNHNV and YYDKDF (reference sequence). Trimming at V came to 0 bases and at J to 4 bases, leaving 1 base not matched to a gene. The CDR3 DNA reads as TGTGCCACCAGCAGAGATCGGGGGGGAGAGACCCAGTACTTC. This codes for CATSRDRGGETQYF.

This chain connects TRBV6-1 to TRBJ2-7, with 10 bases aligning to TRBD1. The germline gives CDR1 MNHNS, CDR2 SASEGT. V trimming: 2 bases; J trimming: 2 bases; junction bases outside the gene matches: 6. This CDR3 spans 16 amino acids. CDR3 DNA: TGTGCCAGCAGTGAATTTGGACAGGGGGTTCCCTACGAGCAGTACTTC. Its translation is CASSEFGQGVPYEQYF.

CDR3: CAIGGSDLEGEQYF. The CDR3 nucleotides read TGTGCCATCGGCGGATCGGACCTTGAAGGGGAGCAGTACTTC. The chain joins TRBV10-3 to TRBJ2-7; D is uncertain. This CDR3 is built from 14 residues. Germline assignment: CDR1 ENHRY and CDR2 SYGVKD. Between the trimmed V and J ends, which lost 8 bases and 7 bases, there was a span of 21 bases.